Listed below are T cell receptor beta chains from one sample, sequenced in a study of blood T cell repertoires in COVID-19. TCRdb's copy holds only in-frame clones and misses some; the assay was immunoSEQ multiplex PCR. The profile shows almost 45,000 clones, about 70% of them singletons. The sample taken for sequencing was peripheral blood. Every receptor here comes from a man older than 75 with acute or convalescent COVID-19. Each CDR3 is given with its conserved first and last residue. D genes are given only for firm matches. Where a row states a size, it is once, few, many or the class of an expanded clone; other rows omit it.

TGTGCCAGCAGCAATCTCCGGGGGGGTTCATACGAGCAGTACTTC,CASSNLRGGSYEQYF,TRBD2,TRBJ2-7,.,TRBV3-1/TRBV3-2
TGTGCCAGCAGCTGGGACAACCTTTTGGGGAATGAGCAGTTCTTC,CASSWDNLLGNEQFF,.,TRBJ2-1,.,TRBV21-1
TGTGCCAGCAGAGGGACTAGCGGGAGTGAGCAGTTCTTC,CASRGTSGSEQFF,TRBD2,TRBJ2-1,.,TRBV25-1
TGTGCCAGCAGTGACGCAGGGGGGATGACCGGGGAGCTGTTTTTT,CASSDAGGMTGELFF,.,TRBJ2-2,.,TRBV2
TGTGCCAGCAGTTACCCCGATGGGCGACTAGAAGAGCAGTTCTTC,CASSYPDGRLEEQFF,.,TRBJ2-1,few,TRBV6-2/TRBV6-3
TGCGCCAGCAGCCAACGGGACATGAGCTCCTACGAGCAGTACTTC,CASSQRDMSSYEQYF,.,TRBJ2-7,.,TRBV4-3
TGTGCCAGCAGTCCCCGACAGGGAAGGATAGACGGCTACACCTTC,CASSPRQGRIDGYTF,TRBD1,TRBJ1-2,once,TRBV27
TGCGCCAGCAGCTATCGACCGACTTCCTCCTACGAGCAGTACTTC,CASSYRPTSSYEQYF,.,TRBJ2-7,.,TRBV5-1
TGTGCCAGCAGCCCTAATGGACAGGGGGGTGGAAACACCATATATTTT,CASSPNGQGGGNTIYF,TRBD1,TRBJ1-3,.,TRBV9
TGTGCCAGCAGTAGACGGACAGGGGTGAATACGCAGTATTTT,CASSRRTGVNTQYF,TRBD1,TRBJ2-3,.,TRBV6-5
TGTGCCAGCTCAGCGAGCACAGATACGCAGTATTTT,CASSASTDTQYF,.,TRBJ2-3,.,TRBV18
TGTGCCAGTGGGGGGGAGGGAGGGCCAGTTGAGCAGTTCTTC,CASGGEGGPVEQFF,TRBD2,TRBJ2-1,.,TRBV6-5
TGTGCCAGCAGCCCAATCCCAGGGTCTGGAAACACCATATATTTT,CASSPIPGSGNTIYF,.,TRBJ1-3,.,TRBV7-9
TGTGCCAGCAGAGGAGGGGACAGACCCCTCAGGACTGGAAACACCATATATTTT,CASRGGDRPLRTGNTIYF,TRBD1,TRBJ1-3,.,TRBV2
TGTGCCAGCAGGGTAGCGGGAGGTACAGATACGCAGTATTTT,CASRVAGGTDTQYF,TRBD2,TRBJ2-3,.,TRBV6-5
TGTGCCAGCAGTGTAGCGGACAGCGGCCCGGAGACCCAGTACTTC,CASSVADSGPETQYF,.,TRBJ2-5,once,TRBV2
TGTGCCAGCAGTTATGGCACCTACGAGCAGTACTTC,CASSYGTYEQYF,.,TRBJ2-7,.,TRBV6-6
TGTGCCAGCAGTTACTCGAATCCCAGGGTAGGGTCACCCCTCCACTTT,CASSYSNPRVGSPLHF,.,TRBJ1-6,few,TRBV6-5
TGTGCCAGCAGTGATACAGGGGTGTATCACAATGAGCAGTTCTTC,CASSDTGVYHNEQFF,TRBD1,TRBJ2-1,.,TRBV6-1
TGTGCCATCAGTGAGTCACTCCCCACAGATACGCAGTATTTT,CAISESLPTDTQYF,.,TRBJ2-3,.,TRBV10-3
TGTGCCAGCAGTGGGCACAACCTTGGCAATCAGCCCCAGCATTTT,CASSGHNLGNQPQHF,.,TRBJ1-5,medium-sized,TRBV2
TGTGCCACGGGGTGGGAGACCCAGTACTTC,CATGWETQYF,.,TRBJ2-5,.,TRBV10-3
TGTGCCAGCAGTATCGGACAGGGCAATCAGCCCCAGCATTTT,CASSIGQGNQPQHF,TRBD1,TRBJ1-5,.,TRBV5-8
TGTGCCAGCAGCTTACCGACAGGAAACACTGAAGCTTTCTTT,CASSLPTGNTEAFF,.,TRBJ1-1,once,TRBV7-8
TGTGCCAGCAGTCTCTTACCGAGGTACGAGCAGTACTTC,CASSLLPRYEQYF,.,TRBJ2-7,.,TRBV6-2/TRBV6-3
TGCAGCGTTGCACCACTCCCAAACACTGAAGCTTTCTTT,CSVAPLPNTEAFF,.,TRBJ1-1,.,TRBV29-1
TGTGCCAGCAGCCGAGCCGGGACAGGGAACACTGAAGCTTTCTTT,CASSRAGTGNTEAFF,TRBD1,TRBJ1-1,.,TRBV5-6
TGTGCCAGCTCACCGAACAGGGTCTACTCTGGGGCCAACGTCCTGACTTTC,CASSPNRVYSGANVLTF,.,TRBJ2-6,.,TRBV18
TGTGCCAGCAGCTTAGACGCGGCGCGGGGCACTGAAGCTTTCTTT,CASSLDAARGTEAFF,.,TRBJ1-1,.,TRBV7-9
TGTGCCAGCAGCTTTTATGAGCGGGGGCCTGGGTACAATGAGCAGTTCTTC,CASSFYERGPGYNEQFF,TRBD2,TRBJ2-1,.,TRBV7-8
TGCAGCGGCCTCGACAGGGGGCGCAACACTGAAGCTTTCTTT,CSGLDRGRNTEAFF,TRBD1,TRBJ1-1,once,TRBV29-1
TGTGCCAGCAGTTACACCCTGATCTCACCGACTTTTCTGTACTTC,CASSYTLISPTFLYF,.,TRBJ2-7,.,TRBV6-5
TGTGCGGTAGCGGGAGGGCCGAATGAGCAGTTCTTC,CAVAGGPNEQFF,TRBD2,TRBJ2-1,.,TRBV30
TGTGCCAGCAGTAGTCAGGGTTTTGATACGCAGTATTTT,CASSSQGFDTQYF,.,TRBJ2-3,.,TRBV11-2
TGTGCCAGCAGCCCAGGGAGGTCGCACACTGAAGCTTTCTTT,CASSPGRSHTEAFF,.,TRBJ1-1,.,TRBV9
TGTGCCAGCAGCTTAGGCCCCGGGAATCAGCCCCAGCATTTT,CASSLGPGNQPQHF,.,TRBJ1-5,.,TRBV5-6
TGCGCCAGCAGCTTGACCCATAGCGGCACAGATACGCAGTATTTT,CASSLTHSGTDTQYF,.,TRBJ2-3,few,TRBV5-1
TGTGCCAGTAGTGTTACTAGCGGGAGTGTGACAGTTACGCAGTATTTT,CASSVTSGSVTVTQYF,TRBD2,TRBJ2-3,.,TRBV19
TGTGCCAGCAGCCGGGACTTTGGGGAGACCCAGTACTTC,CASSRDFGETQYF,.,TRBJ2-5,.,TRBV7-3
TGTGCCAGTAGTCGATTCGGGGGGACTTACAATGAGCAGTTCTTC,CASSRFGGTYNEQFF,TRBD2,TRBJ2-1,.,TRBV19